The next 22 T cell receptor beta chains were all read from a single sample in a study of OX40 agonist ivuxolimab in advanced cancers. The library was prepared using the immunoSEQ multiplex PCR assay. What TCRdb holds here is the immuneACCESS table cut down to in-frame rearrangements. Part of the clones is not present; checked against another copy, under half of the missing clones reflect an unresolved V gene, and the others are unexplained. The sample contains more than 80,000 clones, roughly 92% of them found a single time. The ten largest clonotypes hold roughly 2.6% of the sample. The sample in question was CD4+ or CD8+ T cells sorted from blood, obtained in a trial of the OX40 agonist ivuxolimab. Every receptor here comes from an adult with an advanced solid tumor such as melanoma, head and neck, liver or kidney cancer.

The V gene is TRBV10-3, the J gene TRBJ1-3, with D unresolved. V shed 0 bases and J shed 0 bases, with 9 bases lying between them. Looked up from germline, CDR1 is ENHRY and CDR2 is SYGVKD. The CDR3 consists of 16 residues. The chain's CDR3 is CAISESKFVSGNTIYF. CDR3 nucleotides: TGTGCCATCAGTGAGTCGAAATTTGTCTCTGGAAACACCATATATTTT.

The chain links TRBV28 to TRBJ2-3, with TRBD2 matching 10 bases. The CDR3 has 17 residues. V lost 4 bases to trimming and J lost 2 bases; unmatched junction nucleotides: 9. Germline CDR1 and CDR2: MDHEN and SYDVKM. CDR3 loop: CASSSIGLAVPTDTQYF. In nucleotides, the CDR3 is TGTGCCAGCAGTTCCATTGGACTAGCGGTACCCACAGATACGCAGTATTTT.

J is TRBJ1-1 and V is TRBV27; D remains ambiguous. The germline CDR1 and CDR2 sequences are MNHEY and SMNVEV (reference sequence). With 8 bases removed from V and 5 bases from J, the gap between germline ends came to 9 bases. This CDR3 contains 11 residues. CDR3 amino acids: CASGRGTEAFF. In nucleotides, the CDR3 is TGTGCCAGCGGCCGGGGAACTGAAGCTTTCTTT.

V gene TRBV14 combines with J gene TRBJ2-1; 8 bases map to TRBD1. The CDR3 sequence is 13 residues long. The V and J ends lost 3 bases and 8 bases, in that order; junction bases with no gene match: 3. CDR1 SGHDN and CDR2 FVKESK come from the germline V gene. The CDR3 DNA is TGTGCCAGCAGCCACGACAGGGGCGATGAGCAGTTCTTC. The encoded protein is CASSHDRGDEQFF.

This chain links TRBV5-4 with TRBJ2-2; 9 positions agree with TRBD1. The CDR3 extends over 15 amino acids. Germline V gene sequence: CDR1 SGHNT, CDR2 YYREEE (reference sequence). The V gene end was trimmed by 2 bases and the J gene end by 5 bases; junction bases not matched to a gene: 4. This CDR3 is CASSLSGTGTGELFF. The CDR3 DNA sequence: TGTGCCAGCAGCTTATCCGGGACAGGGACCGGGGAGCTGTTTTTT.

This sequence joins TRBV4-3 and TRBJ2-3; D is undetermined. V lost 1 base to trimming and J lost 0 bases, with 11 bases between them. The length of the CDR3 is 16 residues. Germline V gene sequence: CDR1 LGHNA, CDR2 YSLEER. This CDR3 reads CASSQARSSSTDTQYF. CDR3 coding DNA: TGCGCCAGCAGCCAAGCCCGGTCTTCTAGCACAGATACGCAGTATTTT.

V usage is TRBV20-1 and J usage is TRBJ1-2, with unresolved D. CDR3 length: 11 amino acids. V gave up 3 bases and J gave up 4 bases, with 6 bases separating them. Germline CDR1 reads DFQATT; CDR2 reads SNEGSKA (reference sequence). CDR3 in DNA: TGCAGTGCTAGCCGGTCCTATGGCTACACCTTC. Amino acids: CSASRSYGYTF.

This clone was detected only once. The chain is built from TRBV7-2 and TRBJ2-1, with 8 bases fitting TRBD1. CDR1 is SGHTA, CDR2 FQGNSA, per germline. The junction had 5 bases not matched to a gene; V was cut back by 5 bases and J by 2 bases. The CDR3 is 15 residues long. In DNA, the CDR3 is TGTGCCAGCAGCGTCACAGGGGGGCCCTACAATGAGCAGTTCTTC. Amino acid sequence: CASSVTGGPYNEQFF.

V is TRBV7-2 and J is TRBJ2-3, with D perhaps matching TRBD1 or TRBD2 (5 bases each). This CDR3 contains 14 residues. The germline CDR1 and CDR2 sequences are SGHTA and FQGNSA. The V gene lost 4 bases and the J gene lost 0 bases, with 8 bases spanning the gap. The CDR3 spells CASSSGPSTDTQYF. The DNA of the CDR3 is TGTGCCAGCAGCTCGGGACCGAGCACAGATACGCAGTATTTT.

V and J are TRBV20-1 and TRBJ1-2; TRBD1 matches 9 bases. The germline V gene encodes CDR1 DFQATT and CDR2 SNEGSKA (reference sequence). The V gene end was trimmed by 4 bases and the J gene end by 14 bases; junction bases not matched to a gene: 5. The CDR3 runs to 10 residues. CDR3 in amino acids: CSAKGQGDTF. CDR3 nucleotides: TGCAGTGCTAAGGGACAGGGAGATACCTTC.

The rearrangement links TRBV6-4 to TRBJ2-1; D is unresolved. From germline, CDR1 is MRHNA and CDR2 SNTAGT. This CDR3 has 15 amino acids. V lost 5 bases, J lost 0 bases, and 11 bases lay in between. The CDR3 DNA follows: TGTGCCAGCAGTTTAACGGTCAGCTCCTACAATGAGCAGTTCTTC. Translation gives CASSLTVSSYNEQFF.

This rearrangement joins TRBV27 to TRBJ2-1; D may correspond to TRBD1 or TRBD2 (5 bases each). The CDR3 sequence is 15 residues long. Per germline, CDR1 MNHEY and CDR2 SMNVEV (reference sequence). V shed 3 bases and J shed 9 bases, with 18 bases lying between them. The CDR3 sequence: CASSFGLSGRGEQFF. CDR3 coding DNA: TGTGCCAGCAGTTTCGGGCTCTCGGGGCGCGGTGAGCAGTTCTTC.

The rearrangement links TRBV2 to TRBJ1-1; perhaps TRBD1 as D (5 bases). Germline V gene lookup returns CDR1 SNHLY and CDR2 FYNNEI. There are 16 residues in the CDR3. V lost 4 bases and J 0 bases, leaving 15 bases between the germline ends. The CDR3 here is CASSGILQVMNTEAFF. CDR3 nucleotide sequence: TGTGCCAGCAGTGGAATCCTACAGGTCATGAACACTGAAGCTTTCTTT.

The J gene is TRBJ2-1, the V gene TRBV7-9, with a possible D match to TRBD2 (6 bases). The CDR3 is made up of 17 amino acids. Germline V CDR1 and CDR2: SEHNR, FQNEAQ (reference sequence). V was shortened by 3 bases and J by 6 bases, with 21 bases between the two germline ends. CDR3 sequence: CASSFPGGEVIANEQFF. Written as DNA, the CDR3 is TGTGCCAGCAGCTTTCCCGGAGGGGAGGTAATTGCCAATGAGCAGTTCTTC.

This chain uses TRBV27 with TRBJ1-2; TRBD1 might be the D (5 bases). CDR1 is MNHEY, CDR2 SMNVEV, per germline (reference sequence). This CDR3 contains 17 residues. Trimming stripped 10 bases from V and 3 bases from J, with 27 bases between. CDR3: CATQTTRLAGTHYGYTF. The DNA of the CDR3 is TGTGCCACCCAAACTACCCGCCTAGCAGGGACGCACTATGGCTACACCTTC.

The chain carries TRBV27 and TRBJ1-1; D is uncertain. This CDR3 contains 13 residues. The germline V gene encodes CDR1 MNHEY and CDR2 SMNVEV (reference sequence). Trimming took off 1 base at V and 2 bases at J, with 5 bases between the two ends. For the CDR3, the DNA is TGTGCCAGCAGTTTATACATTAACACTGAAGCTTTCTTT. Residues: CASSLYINTEAFF.

The CDR3 loop is CASSEAPREKLFF. The CDR3 DNA sequence: TGTGCCAGCAGTGAAGCGCCCAGGGAAAAACTGTTTTTT. The chain uses TRBV2 and TRBJ1-4; D remains unclear. Germline values: CDR1 SNHLY, CDR2 FYNNEI. V lost 0 bases and J 8 bases, leaving 7 bases between the germline ends. The CDR3 runs to 13 residues.

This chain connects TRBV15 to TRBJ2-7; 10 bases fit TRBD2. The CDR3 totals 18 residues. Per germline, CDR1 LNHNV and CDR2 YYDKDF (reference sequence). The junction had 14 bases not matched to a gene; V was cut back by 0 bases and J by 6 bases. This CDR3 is CATSRDMGLAYSGSEQYF. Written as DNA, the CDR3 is TGTGCCACCAGCAGAGATATGGGACTAGCGTATTCTGGGAGCGAGCAGTACTTC.

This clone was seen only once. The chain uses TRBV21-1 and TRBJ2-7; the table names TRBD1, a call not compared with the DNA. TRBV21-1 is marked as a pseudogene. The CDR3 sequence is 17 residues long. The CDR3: CASSKDPGQVEGYEQYF. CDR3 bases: TGTGCCAGCAGCAAAGATCCGGGACAGGTTGAAGGCTACGAGCAGTACTTC.

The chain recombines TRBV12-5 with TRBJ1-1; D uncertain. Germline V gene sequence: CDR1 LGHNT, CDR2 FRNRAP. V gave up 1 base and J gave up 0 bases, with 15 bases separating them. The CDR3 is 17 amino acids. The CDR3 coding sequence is TGTGCTAGTGGTTTGGGATATTATAAGGCGATGAACACTGAAGCTTTCTTT. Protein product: CASGLGYYKAMNTEAFF. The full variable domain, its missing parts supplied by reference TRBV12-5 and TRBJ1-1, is DARVTQTPRHKVTEMGQEVTMRCQPILGHNTVFWYRQTMMQGLELLAYFRNRAPLDDSGMPKDRFSAEMPDATLATLKIQPSEPRDSAVYFCASGLGYYKAMNTEAFFGQGTRLTVV.

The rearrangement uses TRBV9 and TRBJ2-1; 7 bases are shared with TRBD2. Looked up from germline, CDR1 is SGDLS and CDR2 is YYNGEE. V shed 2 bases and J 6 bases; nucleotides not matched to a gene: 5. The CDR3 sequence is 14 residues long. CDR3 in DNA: TGTGCCAGCAGCGTTCGCGGGAGCCTCAATGAGCAGTTCTTC. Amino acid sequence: CASSVRGSLNEQFF. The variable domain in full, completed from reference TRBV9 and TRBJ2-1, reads DSGVTQTPKHLITATGQRVTLRCSPRSGDLSVYWYQQSLDQGLQFLIQYYNGEERAKGNILERFSAQQFPDLHSELNLSSLELGDSALYFCASSVRGSLNEQFFGPGTRLTVL.

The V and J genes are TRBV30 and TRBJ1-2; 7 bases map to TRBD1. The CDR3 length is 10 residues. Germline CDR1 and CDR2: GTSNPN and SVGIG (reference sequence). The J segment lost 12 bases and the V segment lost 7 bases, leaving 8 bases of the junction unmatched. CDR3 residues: CAFQGGGHTF. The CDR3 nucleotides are TGTGCCTTCCAGGGGGGGGGCCACACCTTC.